Here is one T cell receptor (beta chain) with its context. Its antigen remains undetermined. Per-base qualities were not stored, and no clone one base away is much larger. This specimen comes from a study of technical replicates of blood from a few donors (dated by TCRdb to 2017 to 2019). Library prep was done by the immunoSEQ multiplex PCR assay. TCRdb mirrors the immuneACCESS table, restricted to in-frame sequences. Some clones are absent from its copies; in checked studies, under half trace to an unresolved V gene, and the reason for the others is unknown. In all, the sample holds around 100,000 clones, and over 90% of those were seen once. Under 0.4% of the sample lies in the top ten. Per the germline V gene, MDHEN is the CDR1 and SYDVKM is the CDR2. V and J are trimmed by 2 bases and 2 bases, and the gene matches miss 5 bases of the junction. Counted from cysteine to phenylalanine, this CDR3 has 16 amino acids. The kept DNA is CDR3 alone, 48 bases in frame from the first base.

Specimen: T cells isolated from PBMCs. The chain is encoded by TRBV28 joined to TRBJ2-1; 8 bases in between match TRBD2. The TCR sequence derives from a human donor in good health. The CDR3 reads as follows: CASSLLAGLAYNEQFF. In nucleotide form, the sequence is TGTGCCAGCAGTTTACTAGCGGGCCTCGCCTACAATGAGCAGTTCTTC.